This T cell receptor (beta chain) was identified during a study of blood T cell repertoires in COVID-19 (dated by TCRdb to 2018 to 2020). A note on the overall study: The collaborator samples originated in the United States, Italy and Spain and spanned the acute and convalescent phases of COVID-19. The prospective study material was composed of cDNA or gDNA derived from T cells, B-cell-depleted T cells, or PBMCs. The dataset comprised deeply sampled blood TCRbeta repertoires from subjects exposed to, actively infected with, or recovered from COVID-19. HLA class I and class II types, where available, came from metadata supplied by the sample provider rather than from assay-based typing. The repertoires were released in a freely available public database meant as a resource for research on the immune response to SARS-CoV-2. The sample metadata nearly always contained a de-identified subject ID, COVID-19 status, age in years and sex. The samples were drawn from two sources: the first 160 participants of the ongoing ImmuneRACE study, and 1,000 to 1,500 subjects contributed by 6 global collaborators.

Of note for this clone: Its antigen target is currently unknown. Base-call qualities are not available, and no considerably larger clone is one nucleotide away.

TCRbeta CDR3 regions were amplified from genomic DNA by means of the immunoSEQ Assay, a bias-controlled multiplex PCR. As for the original processing: The number of nucleated cells in each sample was estimated by amplification of reference gene primers within the assay. To quantify the absolute abundance of each unique TCRbeta CDR3 rearrangement, sequence reads were collapsed and filtered. For each sample, productive Simpson clonality was calculated by taking the square root of Simpson's diversity index across productive rearrangements. Sourced from immuneACCESS, this table was stored by TCRdb with only in-frame sequences that have V and J called. A share of the clones is absent; for the studies checked, an unresolved V gene accounts for under half, and the remainder has no known explanation. V and J calls and clone size are given by that table; D and trimming were obtained from the DNA. Within this sample are 200,000 to 300,000 clones, with around nine tenths of them counted one time only. Approximately 2.4% of the sample rests with the top ten.

The CDR3 goes from the cysteine to the phenylalanine over 16 residues. The kept DNA is CDR3 alone, 48 bases in frame from the first base. Unmatched junction bases come to 6, with V trimmed by 4 bases and J by 2 bases. The germline V gene sets CDR1 to SGHRS and CDR2 to YFSETQ. Study-wide conclusions, independent of this receptor: How much clinical and demographic metadata was included differed by source and by participant, and the metadata was provided uncurated.

Participants in the prospective study were aged about 18 to 90 years, lived in about two dozen United States geographic areas, and enrolled through a virtual design. To assign participants to cohorts, the prospective study relied on clinical history that participants themselves reported in a screening survey and a study questionnaire. For ImmuneRACE Cohort 3, a participant was defined as recovered based on two consecutive negative NP/OP PCR tests, clearance by a healthcare professional, or resolution of symptoms. In the prospective study, whole blood, serum and a nasopharyngeal or oropharyngeal swab were collected from each participant by mobile phlebotomists. Additional blood draws and questionnaires over an approximately 2-month period could optionally be provided by prospective study participants. Before DNA extraction, blood samples from the prospective study were shipped at room temperature or frozen.

The TCR originated in a young woman who had recovered from COVID-19. The receptor chain draws on TRBV5-1 and TRBJ2-1; 10 bases in the middle match TRBD2. Material: PBMCs or T cells enriched from blood (not recorded which). DNA sequence: TGCGCCAGCAGCGAGACTAGCGGGCCTACCTACAATGAGCAGTTCTTC. It encodes CASSETSGPTYNEQFF.